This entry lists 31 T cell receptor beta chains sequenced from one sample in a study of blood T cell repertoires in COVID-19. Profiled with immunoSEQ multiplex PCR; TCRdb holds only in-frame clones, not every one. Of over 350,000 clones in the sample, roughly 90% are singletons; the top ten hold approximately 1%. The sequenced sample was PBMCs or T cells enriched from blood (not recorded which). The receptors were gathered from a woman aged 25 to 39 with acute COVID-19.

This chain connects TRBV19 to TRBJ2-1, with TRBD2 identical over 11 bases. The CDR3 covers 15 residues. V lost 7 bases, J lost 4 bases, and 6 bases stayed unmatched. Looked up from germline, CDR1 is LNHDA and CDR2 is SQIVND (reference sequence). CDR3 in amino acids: CASTGLAGGYNEQFF. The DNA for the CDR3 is TGTGCCAGTACAGGGCTAGCGGGGGGTTACAATGAGCAGTTCTTC.

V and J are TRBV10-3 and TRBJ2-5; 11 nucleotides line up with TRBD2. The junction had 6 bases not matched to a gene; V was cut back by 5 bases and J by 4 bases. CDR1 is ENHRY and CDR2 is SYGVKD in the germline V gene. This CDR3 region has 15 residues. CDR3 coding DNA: TGTGCCATCAGTCTAGCGGGGGGTGGACGAGAGACCCAGTACTTC. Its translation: CAISLAGGGRETQYF.

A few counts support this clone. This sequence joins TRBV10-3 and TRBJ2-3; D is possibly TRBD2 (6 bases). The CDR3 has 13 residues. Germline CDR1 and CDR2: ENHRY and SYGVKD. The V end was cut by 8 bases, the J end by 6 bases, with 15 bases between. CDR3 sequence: CAIRSLGRDTQYF. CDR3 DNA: TGTGCCATCCGGAGCCTGGGGAGGGATACGCAGTATTTT.

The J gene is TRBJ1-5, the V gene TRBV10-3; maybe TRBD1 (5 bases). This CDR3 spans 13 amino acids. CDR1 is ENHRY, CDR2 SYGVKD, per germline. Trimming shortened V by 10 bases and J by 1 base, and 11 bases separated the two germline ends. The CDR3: CATQGGSNQPQHF. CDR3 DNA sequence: TGTGCCACGCAGGGAGGGAGCAATCAGCCCCAGCATTTT.

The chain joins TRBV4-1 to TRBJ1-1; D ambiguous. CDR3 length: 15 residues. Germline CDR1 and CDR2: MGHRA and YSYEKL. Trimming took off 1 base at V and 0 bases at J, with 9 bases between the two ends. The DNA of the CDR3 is TGCGCCAGCAGCCAAGTAGGGAGGGTGAACACTGAAGCTTTCTTT. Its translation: CASSQVGRVNTEAFF.

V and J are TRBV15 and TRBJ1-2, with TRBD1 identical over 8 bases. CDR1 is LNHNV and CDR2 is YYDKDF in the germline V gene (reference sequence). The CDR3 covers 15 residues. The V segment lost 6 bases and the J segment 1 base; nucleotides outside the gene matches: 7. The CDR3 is CATSLDRGLNYGYTF. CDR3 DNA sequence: TGTGCCACCAGTTTAGACAGGGGCCTTAACTATGGCTACACCTTC.

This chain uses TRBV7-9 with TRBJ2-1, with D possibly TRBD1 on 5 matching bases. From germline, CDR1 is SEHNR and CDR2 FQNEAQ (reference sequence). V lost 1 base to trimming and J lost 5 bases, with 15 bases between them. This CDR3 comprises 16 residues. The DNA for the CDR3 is TGTGCCAGCAGCTTAGTCGGCTACGGACACGACAATGAGCAGTTCTTC. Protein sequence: CASSLVGYGHDNEQFF.

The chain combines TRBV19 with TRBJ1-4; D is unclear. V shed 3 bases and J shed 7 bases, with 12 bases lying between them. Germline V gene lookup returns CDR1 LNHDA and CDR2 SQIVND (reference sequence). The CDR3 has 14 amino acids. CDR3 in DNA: TGTGCCAGTAGTATCACAGTTAGTAGTGAAAAACTGTTTTTT. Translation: CASSITVSSEKLFF.

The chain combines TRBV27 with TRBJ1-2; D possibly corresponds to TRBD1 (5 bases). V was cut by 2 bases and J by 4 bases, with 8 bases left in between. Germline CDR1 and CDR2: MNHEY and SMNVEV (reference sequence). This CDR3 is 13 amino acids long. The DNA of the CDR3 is TGTGCCAGCAGTTTACAGGGATTCTATGGCTACACCTTC. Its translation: CASSLQGFYGYTF.

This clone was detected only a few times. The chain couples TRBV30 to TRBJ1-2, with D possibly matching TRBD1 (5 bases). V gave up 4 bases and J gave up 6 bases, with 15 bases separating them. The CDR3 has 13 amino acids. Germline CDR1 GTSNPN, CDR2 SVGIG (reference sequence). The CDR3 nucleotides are TGTGCCTGGACGCAGGGAAGCAAAAATGGCTACACCTTC. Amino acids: CAWTQGSKNGYTF.

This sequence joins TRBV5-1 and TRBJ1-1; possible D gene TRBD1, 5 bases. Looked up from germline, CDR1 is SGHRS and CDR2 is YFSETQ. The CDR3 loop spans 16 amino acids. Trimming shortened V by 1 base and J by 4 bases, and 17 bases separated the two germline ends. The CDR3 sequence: CASSLITGGLSTEAFF. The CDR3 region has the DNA TGCGCCAGCAGCTTGATAACAGGCGGTCTGAGCACTGAAGCTTTCTTT.

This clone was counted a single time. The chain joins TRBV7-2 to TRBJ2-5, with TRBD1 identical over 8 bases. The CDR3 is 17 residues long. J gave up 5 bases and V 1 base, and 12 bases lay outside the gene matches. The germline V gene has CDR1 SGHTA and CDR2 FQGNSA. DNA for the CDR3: TGTGCCAGCAGCTTAGTCTTTCGGACAGGGTCGGTGGAGACCCAGTACTTC. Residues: CASSLVFRTGSVETQYF.

CDR3 nucleotides: TGTGCCAGCAGCTTCCGGGACACAGAGACCCAGTACTTC. This gives the protein CASSFRDTETQYF. The rearrangement joins TRBV11-3 to TRBJ2-5; a weak D match, TRBD1 (6 bases). The CDR3 has 13 amino acids. From germline, CDR1 is SGHNT and CDR2 YENEEA. The V end was cut by 3 bases, the J end by 4 bases, with 9 bases between.

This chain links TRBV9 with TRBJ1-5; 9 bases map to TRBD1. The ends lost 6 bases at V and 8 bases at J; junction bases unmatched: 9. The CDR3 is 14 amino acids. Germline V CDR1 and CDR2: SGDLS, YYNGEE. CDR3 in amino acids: CASNRGRVWEPQHF. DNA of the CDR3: TGTGCCAGCAACAGGGGGCGTGTTTGGGAGCCCCAGCATTTT.

In DNA, the CDR3 is TGTGCCAGCAGCCGACTAGCGGGGGACCCGGGGGAGACCCAGTACTTC. Translated: CASSRLAGDPGETQYF. The chain links TRBV7-8 to TRBJ2-5, with 12 bases lining up with TRBD2. CDR3 length: 16 residues. Germline V CDR1 and CDR2: SGHVS, FQNEAQ. Trimming took 5 bases from V and 5 from J; bases not matched to a gene: 9.

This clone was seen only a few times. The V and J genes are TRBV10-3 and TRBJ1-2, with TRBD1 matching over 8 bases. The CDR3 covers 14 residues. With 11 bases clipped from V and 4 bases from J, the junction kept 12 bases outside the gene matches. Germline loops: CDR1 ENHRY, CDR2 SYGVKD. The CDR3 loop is CALGQGGIGYGYTF. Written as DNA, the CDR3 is TGTGCCCTCGGACAGGGAGGTATCGGCTATGGCTACACCTTC.

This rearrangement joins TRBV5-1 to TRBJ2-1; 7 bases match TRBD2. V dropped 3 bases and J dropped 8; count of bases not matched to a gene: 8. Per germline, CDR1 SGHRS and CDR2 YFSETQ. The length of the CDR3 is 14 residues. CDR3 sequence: CASSWTGGFHEQFF. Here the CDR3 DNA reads TGCGCCAGCAGCTGGACGGGGGGTTTCCATGAGCAGTTCTTC.

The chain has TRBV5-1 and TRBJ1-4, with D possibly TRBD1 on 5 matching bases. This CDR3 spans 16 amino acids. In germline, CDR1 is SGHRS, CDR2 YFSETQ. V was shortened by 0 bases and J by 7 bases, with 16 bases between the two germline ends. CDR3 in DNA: TGCGCCAGCAGCTTGGAAGGGGTCGCCCTTCTTGAAAAACTGTTTTTT. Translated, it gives CASSLEGVALLEKLFF.

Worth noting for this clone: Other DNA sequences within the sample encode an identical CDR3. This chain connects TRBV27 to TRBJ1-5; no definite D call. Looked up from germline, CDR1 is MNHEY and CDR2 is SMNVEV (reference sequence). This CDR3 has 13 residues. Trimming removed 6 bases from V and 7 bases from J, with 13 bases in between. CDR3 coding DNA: TGTGCCAGCAGCCTATCAGGCAGGCAGCCCCAGCATTTT. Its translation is CASSLSGRQPQHF.

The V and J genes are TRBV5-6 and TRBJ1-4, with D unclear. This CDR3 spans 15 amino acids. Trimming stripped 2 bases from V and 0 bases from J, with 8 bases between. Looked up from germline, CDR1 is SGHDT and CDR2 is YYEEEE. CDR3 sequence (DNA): TGTGCCAGCAGCTTTCAAGAGACAACTAATGAAAAACTGTTTTTT. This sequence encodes CASSFQETTNEKLFF.

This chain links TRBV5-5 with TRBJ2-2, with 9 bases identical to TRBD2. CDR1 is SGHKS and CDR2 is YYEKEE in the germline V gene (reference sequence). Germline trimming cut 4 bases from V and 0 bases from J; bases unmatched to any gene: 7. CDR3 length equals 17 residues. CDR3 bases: TGTGCCAGCAGCCAAAGGCCTAGCGGGGCGAACACCGGGGAGCTGTTTTTT. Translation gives CASSQRPSGANTGELFF.

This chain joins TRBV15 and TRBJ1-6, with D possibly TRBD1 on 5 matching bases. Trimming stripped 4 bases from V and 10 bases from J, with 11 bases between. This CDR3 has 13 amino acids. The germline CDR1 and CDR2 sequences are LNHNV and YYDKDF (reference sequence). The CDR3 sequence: CATSKGVDSPLHF. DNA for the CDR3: TGTGCCACCAGCAAAGGGGTGGACTCACCCCTCCACTTT.

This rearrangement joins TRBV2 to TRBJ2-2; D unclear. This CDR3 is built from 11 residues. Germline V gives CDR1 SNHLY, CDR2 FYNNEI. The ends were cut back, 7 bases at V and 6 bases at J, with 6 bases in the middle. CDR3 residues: CASTRSGELFF. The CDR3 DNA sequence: TGTGCCAGCACCCGGTCCGGGGAGCTGTTTTTT.

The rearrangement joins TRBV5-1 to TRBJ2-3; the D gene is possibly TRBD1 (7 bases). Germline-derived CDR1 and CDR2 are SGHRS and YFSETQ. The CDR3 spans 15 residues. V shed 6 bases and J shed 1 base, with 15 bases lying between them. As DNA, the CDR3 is TGCGCCAGCACCCCTTCAGGGGGGCGCACAGATACGCAGTATTTT. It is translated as CASTPSGGRTDTQYF. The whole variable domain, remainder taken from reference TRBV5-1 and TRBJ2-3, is KAGVTQTPRYLIKTRGQQVTLSCSPISGHRSVSWYQQTPGQGLQFLFEYFSETQRNKGNFPGRFSGRQFSNSRSEMNVSTLELGDSALYLCASTPSGGRTDTQYFGPGTRLTVL.

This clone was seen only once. The CDR3 sequence is CATSRVGQGGSPLHF. CDR3 bases: TGTGCCACCAGCAGAGTGGGACAGGGAGGTTCACCCCTCCACTTT. The chain combines TRBV15 with TRBJ1-6, with 9 bases that match TRBD1. Germline CDR1 LNHNV, CDR2 YYDKDF (reference sequence). The CDR3 is made up of 15 amino acids. V trimming: 1 base; J trimming: 9 bases; junction bases outside the gene matches: 4.

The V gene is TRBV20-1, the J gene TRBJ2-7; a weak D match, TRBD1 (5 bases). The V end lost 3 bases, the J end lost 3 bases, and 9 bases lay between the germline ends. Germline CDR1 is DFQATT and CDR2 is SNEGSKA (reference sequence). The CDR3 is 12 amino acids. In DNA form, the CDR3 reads TGCAGTGCTAGTACGCAGGGCTACGAGCAGTACTTC. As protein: CSASTQGYEQYF.

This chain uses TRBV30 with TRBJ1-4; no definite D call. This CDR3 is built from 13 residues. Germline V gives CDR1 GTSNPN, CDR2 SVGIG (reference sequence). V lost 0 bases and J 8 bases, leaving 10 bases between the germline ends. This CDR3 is CAWSVRVNEKLFF. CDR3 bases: TGTGCCTGGAGTGTTCGGGTCAACGAAAAACTGTTTTTT.

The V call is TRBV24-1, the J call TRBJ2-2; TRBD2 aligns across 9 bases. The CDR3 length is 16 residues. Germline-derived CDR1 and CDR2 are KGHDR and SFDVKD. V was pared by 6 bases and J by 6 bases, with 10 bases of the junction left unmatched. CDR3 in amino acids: CATSPPGLAAAGELFF. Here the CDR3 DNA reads TGTGCCACCAGTCCCCCGGGACTAGCCGCGGCCGGGGAGCTGTTTTTT.

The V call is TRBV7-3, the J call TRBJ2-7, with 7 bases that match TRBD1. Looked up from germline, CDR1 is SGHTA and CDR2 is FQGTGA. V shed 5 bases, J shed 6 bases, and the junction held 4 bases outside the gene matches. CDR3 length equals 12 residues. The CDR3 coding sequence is TGTGCCAGCAGCACCTCAGGGGGCGAGCAGTACTTC. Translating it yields CASSTSGGEQYF.

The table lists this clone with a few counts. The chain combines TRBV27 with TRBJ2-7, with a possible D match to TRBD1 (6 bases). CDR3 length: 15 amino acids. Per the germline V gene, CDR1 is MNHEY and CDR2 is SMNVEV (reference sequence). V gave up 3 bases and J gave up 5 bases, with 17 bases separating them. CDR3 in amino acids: CASSFWSGASHEQYF. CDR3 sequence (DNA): TGTGCCAGCAGTTTCTGGTCAGGGGCTTCTCACGAGCAGTACTTC.

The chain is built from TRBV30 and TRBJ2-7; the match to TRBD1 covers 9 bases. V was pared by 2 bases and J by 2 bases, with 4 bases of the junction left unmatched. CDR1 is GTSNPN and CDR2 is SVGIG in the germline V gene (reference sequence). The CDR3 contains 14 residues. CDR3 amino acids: CAWSLGQGPYEQYF. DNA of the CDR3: TGTGCCTGGAGTCTGGGACAGGGCCCCTACGAGCAGTACTTC.